This T cell receptor beta chain comes out of a study of shared clonotypes between healthy human individuals. Study-wide findings and caveats: Sampling covered blood only; tissue repertoires likely differ.

Donors, healthy HIV-negative adults, lacked recent acute infections or vaccinations. Genomic DNA came from tens of millions of PBMCs in unsorted samples. Replicate PCRs run on unsorted PBMC used about 0.3 ug DNA, which was some 30,000 T cell genomes. The table came from immunoSEQ multiplex PCR; TCRdb's copy has only in-frame clones and leaves some out. Counted here are a few hundred thousand clones, around 79% occurring once; the ten biggest clones make up less than 15%. This CDR3 has 14 amino acids. CDR1 SGDLS and CDR2 YYNGEE come from the germline V gene. Trimming took 2 bases from V and 4 from J; bases not matched to a gene: 6. As to this clone: What it binds is not known.

Sample: PBMCs. This TCR came from a middle-aged woman in good health. Some clones in this sample may be carry-over from other donors' samples. The chain links TRBV9 to TRBJ2-7; 7 nucleotides line up with TRBD2. The CDR3 DNA is TGTGCCAGCAGCGTTGGCGGGAGTCAGTACGAGCAGTACTTC. Translating it yields CASSVGGSQYEQYF.